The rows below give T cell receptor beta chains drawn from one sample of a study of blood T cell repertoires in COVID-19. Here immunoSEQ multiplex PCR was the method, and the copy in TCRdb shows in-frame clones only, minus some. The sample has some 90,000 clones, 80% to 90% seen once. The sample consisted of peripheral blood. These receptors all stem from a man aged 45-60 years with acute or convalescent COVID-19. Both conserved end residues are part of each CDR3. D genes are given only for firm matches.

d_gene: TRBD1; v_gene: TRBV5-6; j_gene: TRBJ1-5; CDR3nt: TGTGCCAGCAGCTATGGACAGGTCAATCAGCCCCAGCATTTT; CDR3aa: CASSYGQVNQPQHF
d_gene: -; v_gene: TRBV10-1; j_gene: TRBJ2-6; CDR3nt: TGCGCCAGCAGTGAGACAGTCTCTGGGGCCAACGTCCTGACTTTC; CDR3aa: CASSETVSGANVLTF
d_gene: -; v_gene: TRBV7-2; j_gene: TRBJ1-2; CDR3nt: TGTGCCAGCAGCTTAGGACAAACAGCTAACTATGGCTACACCTTC; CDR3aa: CASSLGQTANYGYTF
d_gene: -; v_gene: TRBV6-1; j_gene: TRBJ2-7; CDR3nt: TGTGCCAGCAGTGGAATCAGGGGGGCGGACCCCTACGAGCAGTACTTC; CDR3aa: CASSGIRGADPYEQYF
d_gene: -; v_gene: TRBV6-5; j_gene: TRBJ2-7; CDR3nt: TGTGCCAGCACCCAGTCAGCGCCCTACGAGCAGTACTTC; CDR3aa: CASTQSAPYEQYF
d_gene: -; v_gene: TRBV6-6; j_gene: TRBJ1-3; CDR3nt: TGTGCCAGCAGTGGGCCGCTAAACCCCTCTGGAAACACCATATATTTT; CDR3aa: CASSGPLNPSGNTIYF
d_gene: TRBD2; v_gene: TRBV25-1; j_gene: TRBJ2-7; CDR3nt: TGTGCCAGCACCCCCGGGGGGATTTTCTCCTACGAGCAGTACTTC; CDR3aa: CASTPGGIFSYEQYF
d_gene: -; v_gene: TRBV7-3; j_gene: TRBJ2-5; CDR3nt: TGTGCCAGCAGCTCCTTGGGGATTTCGGGGGAGACCCAGTACTTC; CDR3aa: CASSSLGISGETQYF
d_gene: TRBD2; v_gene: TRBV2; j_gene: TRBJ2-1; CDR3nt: TGTGCCAGCAGCCCGGCGGGGGGGCAAAATGAGCAGTTCTTC; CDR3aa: CASSPAGGQNEQFF
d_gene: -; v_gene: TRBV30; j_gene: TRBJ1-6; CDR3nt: TGTGCCTGGAGTGTACCAGGGCGGGGATCACCCCTCCACTTT; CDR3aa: CAWSVPGRGSPLHF
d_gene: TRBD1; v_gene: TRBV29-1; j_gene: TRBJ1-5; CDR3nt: TGCAGCGTCTCGACAGGGGGTTCATCGGCCCAGCATTTT; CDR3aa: CSVSTGGSSAQHF
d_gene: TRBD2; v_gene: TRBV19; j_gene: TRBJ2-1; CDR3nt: TGTGCCAGTAGTAGACTAGCGGGGGGGCAGAGCTCCTACAATGAGCAGTTCTTC; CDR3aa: CASSRLAGGQSSYNEQFF
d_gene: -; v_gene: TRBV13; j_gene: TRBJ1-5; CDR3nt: TGTGCCAGCAGCTTAGGACGGTATCACAATCAGCCCCAGCATTTT; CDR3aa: CASSLGRYHNQPQHF
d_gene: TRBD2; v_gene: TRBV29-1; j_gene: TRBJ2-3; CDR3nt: TGCAGCGTCCGGACTAGCGGGTCCACAGATACGCAGTATTTT; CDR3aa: CSVRTSGSTDTQYF
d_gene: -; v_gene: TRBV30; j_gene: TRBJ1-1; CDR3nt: TGTGCCTGGAGTTCCCAGGGAAGAACTGAAGCTTTCTTT; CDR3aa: CAWSSQGRTEAFF